Detailed here is one TCR beta chain. The data are from a study of T cell changes during pregnancy in multiple sclerosis. TCRdb's copy holds only in-frame clones and misses some; the assay was immunoSEQ multiplex PCR. There are about 38,000 clones in the sample; more than 90% occur only once, and 12% lies in the top ten. Deletions cut 0 bases from V and 2 bases from J, with 8 bases between. The CDR3 runs 15 residues. Looked up from germline, CDR1 is MNHEY and CDR2 is SMNVEV (reference sequence). This receptor was obtained from a female donor with multiple sclerosis, enrolled in a pregnancy study. The chain has TRBV27 and TRBJ1-5; unclear D gene. Sequenced here: CD8+ T cells from peripheral blood mononuclear cells, sampled after pregnancy. The CDR3 region has the DNA TGTGCCAGCAGTTTATCGGGAGCGGGCAATCAGCCCCAGCATTTT. Protein product: CASSLSGAGNQPQHF.